This TCR beta chain was captured by sequencing in a study of PD-1 blockade in classical Hodgkin lymphoma. The study, taken as a whole, reports: According to reports, newly diagnosed patients had lower baseline TCR diversity than healthy donors, and relapsed/refractory patients had lower baseline TCR diversity still. Newly diagnosed patients had diversity similar to the baseline diversity of complete responders. Repertoire differences lack defined causes, possibly disease activity or prior therapy.

No patient escaped relapse after autologous stem cell transplantation, and brentuximab vedotin exposure varied. Best overall response was complete response, partial response or progressive disease in these relapsed/refractory classical Hodgkin lymphoma patients. The repertoire was sequenced with immunoSEQ multiplex PCR; TCRdb's copy has only in-frame clones and lacks some. The repertoire has around 6,700 clones, 60% to 85% of them found once; the top ten carry roughly 63%. This clone was found a few times. Its antigen is unknown. The CDR3 length is 14 residues. Looked up from germline, CDR1 is KGHSH and CDR2 is LQKENI. Trimming pared 0 bases from V and 11 bases from J, leaving 16 bases between.

The receptor was isolated from a human donor with classical Hodgkin lymphoma. The chain has TRBV18 and TRBJ2-5; D is perhaps TRBD1 or TRBD2 (5 bases each). The sequencing used peripheral blood mononuclear cells (PBMCs), collected at baseline. The CDR3 loop reads CASSPPGPMVPQYF. The DNA of the CDR3 is TGTGCCAGCTCACCACCGGGACCGATGGTCCCGCAGTACTTC.